This T cell receptor beta chain was observed in a study of shared clonotypes between healthy human individuals. Per germline, CDR1 SEHNR and CDR2 FQNEAQ (reference sequence). The ends were cut back, 5 bases at V and 5 bases at J, with 10 bases in the middle. CDR3 length: 13 amino acids. General observations from the study: Read depth was anticipated to influence clonotype sharing among donors.

CD45RO-negative, CCR7-positively selected cells formed the naive CD8 fraction, excluding terminally differentiated effector memory CD45RA+ cells. The deep-level immunoSEQ assay was used. Sequencing used immunoSEQ multiplex PCR; TCRdb keeps in-frame clones, though not all of them. This table has around 580,000 clones, nearly 98% appearing once. About this clone: The antigen is not known.

The sequenced sample was naive CD8+ T cells sorted from blood. The clonotype was recovered from a man younger than 45 in good health. V gene TRBV7-9 combines with J gene TRBJ2-1, with a tentative D call TRBD1 (5 bases). The CDR3, as DNA: TGTGCCAGCAGCCCTGAAGGGGACAATGAGCAGTTCTTC. This gives the protein CASSPEGDNEQFF.